These 3 T cell receptor beta chains were sequenced from one sample in a study of blood T cell repertoires in COVID-19. TCRdb's table, derived via immunoSEQ multiplex PCR, lists solely in-frame clones and lacks some. The table includes about 240,000 clones, roughly 87% detected once. Sequencing used PBMCs or T cells enriched from blood (not recorded which). Every receptor here comes from a woman in her 30s with acute COVID-19.

This sequence joins TRBV28 and TRBJ1-2; no reliable D call. This CDR3 is 14 amino acids long. V lost 6 bases to trimming and J lost 5 bases, with 16 bases between them. CDR1 and CDR2 (germline): MDHEN, SYDVKM. The DNA for the CDR3 is TGTGCCAGCAGCTCCCCGCCGGAGGGATATGGCTACACCTTC. Its protein is CASSSPPEGYGYTF.

This clone showed up just a few times. The chain uses TRBV7-9 and TRBJ1-1; a possible D gene is TRBD1 (5 bases). Per germline, CDR1 SEHNR and CDR2 FQNEAQ (reference sequence). V shed 4 bases and J shed 4 bases, with 16 bases lying between them. The CDR3 has 15 residues. The CDR3 nucleotides are TGTGCCAGCAGCTGGGGCGGGGCGATGAGCACTGAAGCTTTCTTT. Its translation: CASSWGGAMSTEAFF.

The chain has TRBV19 and TRBJ1-1, with 7 bases identical to TRBD1. The CDR3 runs to 16 residues. J was trimmed by 1 base and V by 4 bases; bases with no gene match: 9. Germline values: CDR1 LNHDA, CDR2 SQIVND (reference sequence). This chain's CDR3 is CASSTPVGQRNTEAFF. For the CDR3, the DNA is TGTGCCAGTAGTACTCCGGTGGGACAGAGGAACACTGAAGCTTTCTTT.